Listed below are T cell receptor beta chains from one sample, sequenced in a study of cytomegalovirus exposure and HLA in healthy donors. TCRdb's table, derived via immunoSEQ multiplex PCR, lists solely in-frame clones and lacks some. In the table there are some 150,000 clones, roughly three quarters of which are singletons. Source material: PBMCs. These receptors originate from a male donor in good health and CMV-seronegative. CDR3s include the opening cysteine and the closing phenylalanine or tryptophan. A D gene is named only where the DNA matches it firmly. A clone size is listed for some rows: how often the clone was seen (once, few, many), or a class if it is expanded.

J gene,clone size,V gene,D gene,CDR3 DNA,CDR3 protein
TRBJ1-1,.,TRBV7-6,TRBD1,TGTGCCAGCAGCCCGAACCCCGGGACAGCGAACACTGAAGCTTTCTTT,CASSPNPGTANTEAFF
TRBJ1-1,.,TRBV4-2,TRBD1,TGTGCCAGCAGCCAAGAGCCAACCGGGACAGGGGCCACTGAAGCTTTCTTT,CASSQEPTGTGATEAFF
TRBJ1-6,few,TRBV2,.,TGTGCCAGCACCCCAGGGGAATCACCCCTCCACTTT,CASTPGESPLHF
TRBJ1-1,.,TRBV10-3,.,TGTGCCATCAGGGAGGGGGGGACTGAAGCTTTCTTT,CAIREGGTEAFF
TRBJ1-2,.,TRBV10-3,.,TGTGCCATCAGTGTTACAGGGCTCTATGGCTACACCTTC,CAISVTGLYGYTF
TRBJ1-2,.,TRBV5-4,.,TGTGCCAGCAGCTCGTTTAGCGGCTACACCTTC,CASSSFSGYTF
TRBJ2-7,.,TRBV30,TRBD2,TGTGCCTGGAGCGGGGGGGCCTCCTACGAGCAGTACTTC,CAWSGGASYEQYF
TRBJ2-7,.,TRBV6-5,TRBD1,TGTGCCAGCAGCCCAGGGGGACACCGATACGAGCAGTACTTC,CASSPGGHRYEQYF
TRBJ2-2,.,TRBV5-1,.,TGCGCCAGCAGCTTGGACCCGGGGTCGGAGCTGTTTTTT,CASSLDPGSELFF
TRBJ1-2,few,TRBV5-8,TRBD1,TGTGCCAGCAGCTTGGCACAGGGGGCGATCTATGGCTACACCTTC,CASSLAQGAIYGYTF
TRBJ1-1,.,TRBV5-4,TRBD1,TGTGCCAGCAGCTTGGATTACAGGGGGCGGGAAGCTTTCTTT,CASSLDYRGREAFF
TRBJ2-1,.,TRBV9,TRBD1,TGTGCCAGCAGCGTGGGACAGTCCAATGAGCAGTTCTTC,CASSVGQSNEQFF
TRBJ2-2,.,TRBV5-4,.,TGTGCCAGCAGCTTGGTCGGGGTTAGAAACACCGGGGAGCTGTTTTTT,CASSLVGVRNTGELFF
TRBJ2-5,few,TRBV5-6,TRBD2,TGTGCCAGCAGCTTGGGGGGGGGAGAGACCCAGTACTTC,CASSLGGGETQYF
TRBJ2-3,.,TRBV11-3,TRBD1,TGTGCCAGCAGCTGGAAGGGACAGGGGAGTGATACGCAGTATTTT,CASSWKGQGSDTQYF
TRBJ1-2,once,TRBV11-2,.,TGTGCCAGCAGCTCGACCGGGACATCCAGCTATGGCTACACCTTC,CASSSTGTSSYGYTF
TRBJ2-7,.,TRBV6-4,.,TGTGCCAGCACCTACTTGAGGTCCTACGAGCAGTACTTC,CASTYLRSYEQYF
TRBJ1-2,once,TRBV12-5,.,TGTGCTAGTGGTTGGGGCAGGGCTAACTATGGCTACACCTTC,CASGWGRANYGYTF
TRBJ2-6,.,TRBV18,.,TGTGCCAGCTCCCTCCTTTCGGAAGGGGAATTGACTGGGGCCAACGTCCTGACTTTC,CASSLLSEGELTGANVLTF
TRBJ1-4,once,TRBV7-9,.,TGTGCCAGCAGCTTAGGACAGGCTAATGAAAAACTGTTTTTT,CASSLGQANEKLFF
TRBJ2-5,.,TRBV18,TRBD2,TGTGCCAGCTCACCTCGGACTAGCGGGGGAGGAGAGACCCAGTACTTC,CASSPRTSGGGETQYF
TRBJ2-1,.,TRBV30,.,TGTGCCTGGAGTGTCGGAGCAGCGGCCTACAATGAGCAGTTCTTC,CAWSVGAAAYNEQFF
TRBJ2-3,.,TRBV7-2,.,TGTGCCAGCAGCTTCGGGAGAGCAGATACGCAGTATTTT,CASSFGRADTQYF
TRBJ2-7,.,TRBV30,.,TGTGCCTGGAGCTCTACAGGGTTCTACGAGCAGTACTTC,CAWSSTGFYEQYF
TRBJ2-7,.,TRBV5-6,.,TGTGCCAGCAGCTTACAGGGCTACGAGCAGTACTTC,CASSLQGYEQYF
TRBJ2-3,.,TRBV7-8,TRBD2,TGTGCCAGCAGCTTAGCGCTGGCTAGCGGGGGAGTCACAGATACGCAGTATTTT,CASSLALASGGVTDTQYF
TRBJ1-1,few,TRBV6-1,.,TGTGCCAGCAGTGAGGGACCCCGGGGGACTGAAGCTTTCTTT,CASSEGPRGTEAFF
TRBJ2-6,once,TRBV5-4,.,TGTGCCAGCAGCTATAAGAGGGAGAGTGTTCTCTATGGGGCCAACGTCCTGACTTTC,CASSYKRESVLYGANVLTF
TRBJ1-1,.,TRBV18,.,TGTGCCAGCTCACCTCAGGTCACTGAAGCTTTCTTT,CASSPQVTEAFF
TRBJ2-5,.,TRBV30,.,TGTGCCTGGAGCGCCCAGGGACACCTTCAAGAGACCCAGTACTTC,CAWSAQGHLQETQYF
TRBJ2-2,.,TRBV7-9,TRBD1,TGTGCCAGCAGCTTGGACAGGTCGGGCACCGGGGAGCTGTTTTTT,CASSLDRSGTGELFF
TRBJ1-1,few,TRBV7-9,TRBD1,TGTGCCAGCAGCTTGGACAGGACCCAGAACACTGAAGCTTTCTTT,CASSLDRTQNTEAFF
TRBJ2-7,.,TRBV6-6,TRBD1,TGTGCCAGCAGTTATGGACCGGGACAGGGGACCTACGAGCAGTACTTC,CASSYGPGQGTYEQYF
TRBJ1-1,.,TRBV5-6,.,TGTGCCAGCAGGTTGACAGGCTCCACTGAAGCTTTCTTT,CASRLTGSTEAFF
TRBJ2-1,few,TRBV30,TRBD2,TGTGCCTGGAGACTAGCGGGGGGTCCAAACAATGAGCAGTTCTTC,CAWRLAGGPNNEQFF
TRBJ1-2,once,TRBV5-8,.,TGTGCCAGCAGCTTGGACAGTAACTATGGCTACACCTTC,CASSLDSNYGYTF
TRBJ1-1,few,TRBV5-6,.,TGTGCCAGCAGCTTCCCCGGACAGGAAGCTTTCTTT,CASSFPGQEAFF
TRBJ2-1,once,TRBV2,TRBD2,TGTGCCAGCAGGCACTACGGGACTAGAACCTACAATGAGCAGTTCTTC,CASRHYGTRTYNEQFF
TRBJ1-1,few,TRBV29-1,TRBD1,TGCAGCGTGCGGGGACAGAGTTATAGGGCTTTCTTT,CSVRGQSYRAFF
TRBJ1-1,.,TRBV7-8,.,TGTGCCAGCAGCTCCAGAGGGCAGGTCACTGAAGCTTTCTTT,CASSSRGQVTEAFF
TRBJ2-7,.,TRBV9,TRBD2,TGTGCCAGCAGCGTATCTAGCGGGGACTACGAGCAGTACTTC,CASSVSSGDYEQYF
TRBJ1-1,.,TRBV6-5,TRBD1,TGTGCCAGCAGTTCCGCGCGAGGACAGGGCTACACTGAAGCTTTCTTT,CASSSARGQGYTEAFF
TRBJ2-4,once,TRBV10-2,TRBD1,TGCGCCAGCAGTGGGGACAGCAGAAACATTCAGTACTTC,CASSGDSRNIQYF
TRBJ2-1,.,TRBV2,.,TGTGCCAGCAGTGAATTACTCGCAAATGAGCAGTTCTTC,CASSELLANEQFF